The entry below describes one T cell receptor beta chain. Between the trimmed V and J ends, which lost 2 bases and 8 bases, there was a span of 17 bases. The CDR3 runs to 16 residues. Germline V CDR1 and CDR2: SGHRS, YFSETQ. Authors' processing steps: Nucleated cell number was recorded as an estimate derived from reference gene primer amplification. Measured with immunoSEQ multiplex PCR; TCRdb has only the in-frame clones, and not every one. V and J calls and clone size are as listed in that table; D and trimming were resolved from the DNA. The sample has around 250,000 clones, approximately 89% seen once; the top ten hold roughly 8%. These data are taken from a study of blood T cell repertoires in COVID-19. In the study overall: Nucleic acid was either cDNA or gDNA, and it came from T cells, B-cell-depleted T cells, or PBMCs.

The sample taken for sequencing was peripheral blood. The sequence was obtained from a middle-aged man with active or convalescent COVID-19. The chain links TRBV5-1 to TRBJ1-6; D is perhaps TRBD1 (6 bases). CDR3 nucleotides: TGCGCCAGCAGCTTCCGGTTCAGGGGAACGGATTCACCCCTCCACTTT. Its translation is CASSFRFRGTDSPLHF.